This is a list of T cell receptor beta chains from one sample in a study of blood T cell repertoires in COVID-19. TCRdb's table, derived via immunoSEQ multiplex PCR, lists solely in-frame clones and lacks some. This sample has approximately 300,000 clones, with about 85% found just once. The sequenced sample consisted of peripheral blood. These TCRs come from a woman between 50 and 59 years old with active or convalescent COVID-19. Each CDR3 is given with its conserved first and last residue. D genes are given only for firm matches. Size values are once, few and many counts, or a class for expanded clones, and some rows have none.

TRBJ2-1	NA	TRBV7-6	TRBD2	CASSPGTSGYNEQFF	TGTGCCAGCAGCCCCGGGACTAGCGGTTACAATGAGCAGTTCTTC
TRBJ1-5	NA	TRBV30	TRBD1	CAWSWTGSNQPQHF	TGTGCCTGGAGTTGGACAGGGAGCAATCAGCCCCAGCATTTT
TRBJ1-6	once	TRBV7-8	TRBD1	CASSPYRTGYNSPLHF	TGTGCCAGCAGCCCTTATAGGACAGGTTATAATTCACCCCTCCACTTT
TRBJ2-7	NA	TRBV18	TRBD2	CASSPLFSGRDQLEQYF	TGTGCCAGCTCACCACTCTTCAGCGGGAGGGATCAGCTCGAGCAGTACTTC
TRBJ2-1	once	TRBV4-1	NA	CASSQDLAYNEQFF	TGCGCCAGCAGCCAAGACCTAGCCTACAATGAGCAGTTCTTC
TRBJ2-7	NA	TRBV12-3/TRBV12-4	TRBD1	CASSLDRGDEQYF	TGTGCCAGCAGTCTCGACAGGGGGGACGAGCAGTACTTC
TRBJ2-1	once	TRBV5-1	TRBD2	CASSFVLAGEQFF	TGCGCCAGCAGCTTCGTCCTAGCGGGCGAGCAGTTCTTC
TRBJ1-1	NA	TRBV9	NA	CASSVGDSTEAFF	TGTGCCAGCAGCGTAGGAGACAGCACTGAAGCTTTCTTT
TRBJ2-1	NA	TRBV28	NA	CASFGLAYSSYNEQFF	TGTGCCAGCTTCGGGCTAGCGTACAGCTCCTACAATGAGCAGTTCTTC
TRBJ1-3	NA	TRBV30	TRBD1	CAWSSGQVGGNTIYF	TGTGCCTGGAGTTCTGGACAGGTCGGGGGAAACACCATATATTTT
TRBJ1-6	NA	TRBV6-6	NA	CASSFAGRLNSPLHF	TGTGCCAGCAGTTTCGCGGGACGCCTCAATTCACCCCTCCACTTT
TRBJ2-1	NA	TRBV18	TRBD2	CASSPPGLAGVEQFF	TGTGCCAGCTCACCCCCGGGACTAGCGGGGGTCGAGCAGTTCTTC
TRBJ1-6	NA	TRBV5-6	NA	CASSALPNSPLHF	TGTGCCAGCAGCGCACTGCCCAATTCACCCCTCCACTTT
TRBJ1-1	few	TRBV2	NA	CASSEGGTRPNTEAFF	TGTGCCAGCAGTGAAGGGGGGACTCGACCGAACACTGAAGCTTTCTTT
TRBJ1-1	NA	TRBV11-2	NA	CASSLEGGHAEAFF	TGTGCCAGCAGCTTAGAGGGCGGGCACGCTGAAGCTTTCTTT
TRBJ1-4	once	TRBV28	NA	CASSLHGGAGKLFF	TGTGCCAGCAGTTTACATGGGGGTGCGGGGAAACTGTTTTTT
TRBJ2-6	NA	TRBV5-6	NA	CASSLISSGANVLTF	TGTGCCAGCAGCTTGATCAGTTCCGGGGCCAACGTCCTGACTTTC
TRBJ2-1	NA	TRBV19	NA	CASSHQEVPYNEQFF	TGTGCCAGTAGCCACCAGGAGGTCCCCTACAATGAGCAGTTCTTC
TRBJ2-1	NA	TRBV3-1/TRBV3-2	TRBD1	CASSQVLGQSYNEQFF	TGTGCCAGCAGCCAAGTATTGGGACAGTCCTACAATGAGCAGTTCTTC
TRBJ1-2	once	TRBV30	NA	CAWSGKERYGYTF	TGTGCCTGGAGTGGGAAAGAGCGGTATGGCTACACCTTC
TRBJ1-4	NA	TRBV7-6	TRBD1	CASSLRGGTAELFF	TGTGCCAGCAGCTTACGGGGGGGGACAGCTGAACTGTTTTTT
TRBJ1-6	many	TRBV3-1/TRBV3-2	TRBD1	CASSPTGGNSPLHF	TGTGCCAGCAGCCCAACAGGGGGGAATTCACCCCTCCACTTT
TRBJ2-3	NA	TRBV27	TRBD2	CASSYSGLAVRFTQYF	TGTGCCAGCAGTTATTCGGGACTAGCGGTGAGGTTCACGCAGTATTTT
TRBJ1-1	NA	TRBV19	NA	CAARDGGQGRTEAFF	TGTGCCGCACGAGACGGGGGGCAAGGTCGGACTGAAGCTTTCTTT
TRBJ2-1	NA	TRBV9	TRBD2	CASSALVAGFGEQFF	TGTGCCAGCAGCGCCCTAGTAGCGGGATTCGGTGAGCAGTTCTTC
TRBJ1-5	NA	TRBV5-4	TRBD1	CASSDRDRGLNQPQHF	TGTGCCAGCAGCGACCGGGACAGGGGCCTCAATCAGCCCCAGCATTTT
TRBJ2-1	NA	TRBV27	NA	CASRRAGEQFF	TGTGCCAGCAGGCGCGCGGGAGAGCAGTTCTTC
TRBJ1-1	few	TRBV30	TRBD1	CAWVDRGFSEAFF	TGTGCCTGGGTTGACAGGGGGTTCTCTGAAGCTTTCTTT
TRBJ2-7	few	TRBV7-9	NA	CASSSDEQYF	TGTGCCAGCAGCTCCGACGAGCAGTACTTC
TRBJ2-1	NA	TRBV6-5	TRBD2	CASSPLGLAGDEQFF	TGTGCCAGCAGCCCCCTGGGACTAGCGGGAGATGAGCAGTTCTTC
TRBJ2-3	NA	TRBV24-1	NA	CATSVKGARRGTDTQYF	TGTGCCACCAGTGTGAAAGGGGCTCGGAGAGGCACAGATACGCAGTATTTT
TRBJ2-2	NA	TRBV7-2	TRBD1	CASSLGGANTGELFF	TGTGCCAGCAGCCTAGGGGGCGCGAACACCGGGGAGCTGTTTTTT
TRBJ1-2	NA	TRBV6-5	TRBD1	CASSRDRVVFGYTF	TGTGCCAGCAGTCGGGACAGGGTAGTTTTTGGCTACACCTTC
TRBJ2-7	NA	TRBV21-1	NA	CANRDRGYEQYF	TGTGCCAACCGGGACAGGGGTTACGAGCAGTACTTC
TRBJ1-2	NA	TRBV9	NA	CASSVAGYGYTF	TGTGCCAGCAGCGTAGCAGGGTATGGCTACACCTTC
TRBJ2-5	once	TRBV18	NA	CASSPPSSETQYF	TGTGCCAGCTCACCACCGAGCTCTGAGACCCAGTACTTC
TRBJ1-2	NA	TRBV2	TRBD1	CASRETGPGYTF	TGTGCCAGCAGAGAGACAGGGCCGGGCTACACCTTC
TRBJ1-5	once	TRBV29-1	TRBD1	CSVRQGGNQPQHF	TGCAGCGTCAGACAGGGGGGGAATCAGCCCCAGCATTTT
TRBJ2-5	NA	TRBV5-1	NA	CASSFLGAQETQYF	TGCGCCAGCAGCTTCCTGGGAGCGCAAGAGACCCAGTACTTC
TRBJ2-1	NA	TRBV19	TRBD2	CASSPRRGLAYFNNEQFF	TGTGCCAGTAGTCCGCGTCGTGGACTAGCGTATTTTAACAATGAGCAGTTCTTC
TRBJ1-5	once	TRBV19	NA	CASSIQDRLNQPQHF	TGTGCCAGTAGTATACAGGACAGACTCAATCAGCCCCAGCATTTT
TRBJ2-3	NA	TRBV6-5	NA	CASSYSYAQNTDTQYF	TGTGCCAGCAGTTACTCGTACGCCCAGAATACAGATACGCAGTATTTT
TRBJ1-4	NA	TRBV19	NA	CASSMAGSREKLFF	TGTGCCAGTAGTATGGCCGGGAGTCGGGAAAAACTGTTTTTT
TRBJ1-2	NA	TRBV27	TRBD1	CASSLYPRQGARDGYTF	TGTGCCAGCAGTTTATACCCACGACAGGGGGCACGGGATGGCTACACCTTC